Listed below are T cell receptor beta chains from one sample, sequenced in a study of cytomegalovirus exposure and HLA in healthy donors. Clones were sequenced by immunoSEQ multiplex PCR, and TCRdb holds only the in-frame ones, with some missing. Of around 190,000 clones listed, 60% to 80% are singletons. The specimen was PBMCs. The receptors were sampled from a woman in her twenties or thirties in good health and CMV-seronegative. The CDR3 runs from the conserved cysteine through the conserved F or W. The D gene is left open where the match is weak. Not every row has a clone size; where given, it reads once, few, many or a size class.

clone_size	cdr3_length	d_call	v_call	j_call	cdr3_nt	cdr3_aa
NA	14	TRBD2	TRBV29-1	TRBJ2-1	TGCAGCGTTGAGTCTAGCGGACGCTACAATGAGCAGTTCTTC	CSVESSGRYNEQFF
NA	15	NA	TRBV5-1	TRBJ1-6	TGCGCCAGCAGCCTCCAGGGGTTGGGGAATTCACCCCTCCACTTT	CASSLQGLGNSPLHF
NA	14	NA	TRBV6-5	TRBJ2-7	TGTGCCAGCAGTTACTCGGGGAGTTCCTACGAGCAGTACTTC	CASSYSGSSYEQYF
NA	12	NA	TRBV2	TRBJ2-1	TGTGCCAGCAGAGTGGACGGGGTCGAGCAGTTCTTC	CASRVDGVEQFF
NA	20	TRBD2	TRBV6-7	TRBJ2-5	TGTGCCAGCAGTTACTCTTTCAATACTAGCGGGAGACCCAATCGGGAGACCCAGTACTTC	CASSYSFNTSGRPNRETQYF
once	13	NA	TRBV5-4	TRBJ2-4	TGTGCCAGCAGCTTCGACTGGAAAAACATTCAGTACTTC	CASSFDWKNIQYF
NA	14	NA	TRBV19	TRBJ1-2	TGTGCCAGTAGTATCGACTGGTCTAACTATGGCTACACCTTC	CASSIDWSNYGYTF
NA	14	NA	TRBV6-6	TRBJ2-5	TGTGCCAGCAGTTACTCGTTCTCAGGGGTGACCCAGTACTTC	CASSYSFSGVTQYF
NA	13	NA	TRBV5-1	TRBJ1-4	TGCGCCAGCCGGTCCGGTTCTAATGAAAAACTGTTTTTT	CASRSGSNEKLFF
few	11	NA	TRBV6-1	TRBJ2-1	TGTGCCAGCAGTTACGGGGGTGAGCAGTTCTTC	CASSYGGEQFF
NA	11	NA	TRBV6-1	TRBJ1-1	TGTGCCAGCACGGGTTATACTGAAGCTTTCTTT	CASTGYTEAFF
NA	14	NA	TRBV4-2	TRBJ2-7	TGTGCCAGCAGCCAAGATCTGAGCCGCTACGAGCAGTACTTC	CASSQDLSRYEQYF
NA	13	NA	TRBV6-4	TRBJ1-1	TGTGCCAGCAGCGTGCAGGCGAACACTGAAGCTTTCTTT	CASSVQANTEAFF
NA	17	TRBD2	TRBV7-9	TRBJ2-5	TGTTCCAGCAGCAGCGGGACTAGCGGGACCGATATAGAGACCCAGTACTTC	CSSSSGTSGTDIETQYF
once	16	TRBD2	TRBV7-2	TRBJ2-3	TGTGCCAGCAGCTTGGGACTAGCGGGAGGTAAAGATACGCAGTATTTT	CASSLGLAGGKDTQYF
NA	15	NA	TRBV30	TRBJ1-2	TGTGCCTGGAGTTCGGCCGCAGGGGCCCCCTATGGCTACACCTTC	CAWSSAAGAPYGYTF
NA	16	NA	TRBV9	TRBJ2-1	TGTGCCAGCAGCGTTTCGGGGTCCCCTTCCTACAATGAGCAGTTCTTC	CASSVSGSPSYNEQFF
NA	14	NA	TRBV21-1	TRBJ1-2	TGTGCCAGCAGCAAGGAGGGGGCCTACTATGGCTACACCTTC	CASSKEGAYYGYTF
NA	18	NA	TRBV7-2	TRBJ2-6	TGTGCCAGCAGCCTGACGGAGGACTCTCGCTTTGGGGCCAACGTCCTGACTTTC	CASSLTEDSRFGANVLTF
NA	17	NA	TRBV21-1	TRBJ1-4	TGTGCCAGCAGGAGATCAGGGACACCTGCAACTAATGAAAAACTGTTTTTT	CASRRSGTPATNEKLFF
NA	11	NA	TRBV7-6	TRBJ2-5	TGTGCCAGCAGCTCGGGGGAGACCCAGTACTTC	CASSSGETQYF
NA	15	TRBD1	TRBV4-1	TRBJ1-4	TGCGCCAGCAGCCGCGGCGGGACAGGAAATGAAAAACTGTTTTTT	CASSRGGTGNEKLFF
NA	14	NA	TRBV6-6	TRBJ2-7	TGTGCCAGCAGTTACCCGACAGAAGGGAACGAGCAGTACTTC	CASSYPTEGNEQYF
NA	14	NA	TRBV6-5	TRBJ1-1	TGTGCCAGCAGCCGTCGACAGGCCAACACTGAAGCTTTCTTT	CASSRRQANTEAFF
NA	15	TRBD2	TRBV5-4	TRBJ2-7	TGTGCCAGCAGCAGAGGACTAGCGGGATCCTACGAGCAGTACTTC	CASSRGLAGSYEQYF
NA	13	NA	TRBV7-3	TRBJ2-1	TGTGCCAGCAGCTTAATTTTTCAGAATGAGCAGTTCTTC	CASSLIFQNEQFF
NA	13	NA	TRBV12-5	TRBJ2-1	TGTGCTAGTGGGAAGTGGGGCTTGGAGGAGCAGTTCTTC	CASGKWGLEEQFF
NA	14	NA	TRBV6-1	TRBJ2-5	TGTGCCAGCAGGGCACAGCCTGCGCAAGAGACCCAGCACTTC	CASRAQPAQETQHF